A selection of T cell receptor beta chains follows, all from one sample in a study of T cell repertoires in cytomegalovirus infection. From the reads, TCRdb called clonotypes with MiXCR, one entry per CDR3 protein. Among tens of thousands of distinct CDR3 sequences listed, roughly a quarter were seen once. What these receptors recognize is not known. Material: CD8+ T cells from cultured PBMCs, obtained from culture after CMV antigen stimulation. All receptors derive from a human donor in good health (CMV status not recorded). Some clones in this sample may be carry-over from other donors' samples. CDR3s include the opening cysteine and the closing phenylalanine or tryptophan. D genes are given only for firm matches. Size values are once, few and many counts, or a class for expanded clones, and some rows have none.

v_gene	abundance	j_gene	d_gene	CDR3nt	CDR3aa
TRBV13	NA	TRBJ2-7	NA	TGTGCCAGCAGCTTAGGCCGGGGTGGCGAGCAGTACTTC	CASSLGRGGEQYF
TRBV28	once	TRBJ2-4	NA	TGTGCCAGCAGTTTAGGACGATCAGGCCTAGCCAAAAACATTCAGTACTTC	CASSLGRSGLAKNIQYF
TRBV7-2	many	TRBJ1-4	TRBD1	TGTGCCAGCAGCTTAGTCCCGCGACAGGGGGCGCGGAGAGGTGAAAAACTGTTTTTT	CASSLVPRQGARRGEKLFF
TRBV7-2	NA	TRBJ2-3	NA	TGTGCCAGCAGCTTAGGGGGACTCGGAGATACGCAGTATTTT	CASSLGGLGDTQYF
TRBV7-9	many	TRBJ2-3	NA	TGTGCCAGCAGAAGGTCAGATACGCAGTATTTT	CASRRSDTQYF
TRBV20-1	once	TRBJ2-5	NA	TGCAGTGCTAGAGATCCGGTTACTGGGGGGCAAGAGACCCAGTACTTC	CSARDPVTGGQETQYF
TRBV25-1	NA	TRBJ1-2	NA	TGTGCCAGCAGTGAACAACAGGGATGGTATGGCTACACCTTC	CASSEQQGWYGYTF
TRBV6-5	many	TRBJ2-3	TRBD2	TGTGCCAGCAGTTACACCGGGACTAGCGGCTTCACGGATACGCAGTATTTT	CASSYTGTSGFTDTQYF
TRBV6-1	many	TRBJ1-3	NA	TGTGCCAGCAGAGCAGGGACACTCGGAAACTCTGGAAACACCATATATTTT	CASRAGTLGNSGNTIYF
TRBV2	NA	TRBJ1-5	NA	TGTGCCAGCAGTGAAGGGGCGGTTGATAGCAATCAGCCCCAGCATTTT	CASSEGAVDSNQPQHF
TRBV27	NA	TRBJ2-1	NA	TGTGCCAGCAGTTTATCTGGGTCTAGCTCCTACAATGAGCAGTTCTTC	CASSLSGSSSYNEQFF
TRBV30	NA	TRBJ2-3	NA	TGTGCCTGGAGTCCGCGGGGACCCGTCACAGATACGCAGTATTTT	CAWSPRGPVTDTQYF
TRBV10-2	NA	TRBJ2-5	TRBD1	TGCGCCAGCAAGGACAGGGTGTTTTCAGAGACCCAGTACTTC	CASKDRVFSETQYF
TRBV5-1	once	TRBJ1-2	TRBD1	TGCGCCAGCAGCGAACCGGGACAGGGCGGCTACACCTTC	CASSEPGQGGYTF
TRBV19	few	TRBJ1-5	NA	TGTGCCAGTAGTAGCCGGTTGGGCAATCAGCCCCAGCATTTT	CASSSRLGNQPQHF
TRBV27	NA	TRBJ1-2	NA	TGTGCCAGCAGTTTCAGGACGGACCTCTATGGCTACACCTTC	CASSFRTDLYGYTF
TRBV7-9	many	TRBJ2-5	TRBD2	TGTGCCAGCAGATCCGCTAGCGGGGGGTACCAAGAGACCCAGTACTTC	CASRSASGGYQETQYF
TRBV7-2	many	TRBJ1-6	NA	TGTGCCAGCAGCTTAAGTGGCAGGACGGCAAATAATTCACCCCTCCACTTT	CASSLSGRTANNSPLHF
TRBV3-1	NA	TRBJ1-2	NA	TGTGCCAGCAGCCAAACGGGCGTGATCTATGGCTACACCTTC	CASSQTGVIYGYTF
TRBV10-1	NA	TRBJ1-2	NA	TGCGCCAGCAGTCCAGAGTCGAACTATGGCTACACCTTC	CASSPESNYGYTF
TRBV19	NA	TRBJ2-2	NA	TGTGCCTTAGAAGGGGGACGCACCGGGGAGCTGTTTTTT	CALEGGRTGELFF
TRBV5-1	once	TRBJ2-7	NA	TGCGCCAGCAGCTTGGCCTCGGGACACGGGATCTCCTACGAGCAGTACTTC	CASSLASGHGISYEQYF
TRBV6-1	NA	TRBJ2-3	NA	TGTGCCAGCAGACCGCGGTGGAGGGACCACCCAGATACGCAGTATTTT	CASRPRWRDHPDTQYF
TRBV5-6	NA	TRBJ2-2	NA	TGTGCCAGCAGCTTGGCCCTTATGGAACACCCCACCGGGGAGCTGTTTTTT	CASSLALMEHPTGELFF
TRBV6-1	many	TRBJ2-7	TRBD1	TGTGCCAGCATCGGGACAGGGCTCTACGAGCAGTACTTC	CASIGTGLYEQYF
TRBV7-6	NA	TRBJ2-7	NA	TGTGCCAGCAGCCCCCGGGATAGCGGAACCTACGAGCAGTACTTC	CASSPRDSGTYEQYF
TRBV12-3/TRBV12-4	many	TRBJ1-5	NA	TGTGCCAGCAGTTCCACGGCAGATTATCAGCCCCAGCATTTT	CASSSTADYQPQHF
TRBV5-5	few	TRBJ2-3	TRBD1	TGTGCCAGCTCGTGGACAGGGGACACAGATACGCAGTATTTT	CASSWTGDTDTQYF
TRBV5-5	NA	TRBJ2-7	NA	TGTGCCAGCAGCTTGGAGACGGCCAGGATCCACGAGCAGTACTTC	CASSLETARIHEQYF
TRBV28	few	TRBJ1-5	NA	TGTGCCAGCAGTTTGGCCAGCCCCCAGCATTTT	CASSLASPQHF
TRBV4-3	NA	TRBJ2-3	NA	TGCGCCAGCAGCCAAGACCCAGGGTCGGGTCCAGATACGCAGTATTTT	CASSQDPGSGPDTQYF
TRBV6-5	NA	TRBJ1-1	NA	TGTGCCAGCAGCCAGGGTACGAACACTGAAGCTTTCTTT	CASSQGTNTEAFF
TRBV6-2/TRBV6-3	NA	TRBJ2-7	TRBD1	TGTGCCAGCAGTGACAGGGATCGAGACGAGCAGTACTTC	CASSDRDRDEQYF
TRBV12-3/TRBV12-4	many	TRBJ1-1	NA	TGTGCCAGCAGTGCAACCCTCAGGGGCGCGAACACTGAAGCTTTCTTT	CASSATLRGANTEAFF
TRBV5-4	few	TRBJ2-3	NA	TGTGCCAGCAGCTTGGAGGCTACCTCTAGCACAGATACGCAGTATTTT	CASSLEATSSTDTQYF
TRBV25-1	few	TRBJ2-7	NA	TGTGCCAGCAGTGGTTCTACCTACGAGCAGTACTTC	CASSGSTYEQYF
TRBV5-6	few	TRBJ2-2	TRBD2	TGTGCCAGCAGCCACTTGACCGGGACTAGCGGGAGGTCCAACACCGGGGAGCTGTTTTTT	CASSHLTGTSGRSNTGELFF
TRBV9	once	TRBJ2-5	TRBD2	TGTGCCAGCAGCTACGGACTAGCGAGCGAGACCCAGTACTTC	CASSYGLASETQYF
TRBV4-3	NA	TRBJ2-1	NA	TGCGCCAGCAGCCCCAGGCAGGGATACAATGAGCAGTTCTTC	CASSPRQGYNEQFF
TRBV2	NA	TRBJ2-1	NA	TGTGCCAGCAGTGTGGGCAGCCCAGAGGAGTTCTTC	CASSVGSPEEFF
TRBV6-5	NA	TRBJ1-1	NA	TGTGCCAGCGGAAGGGAGAACACTGAAGCTTTCTTT	CASGRENTEAFF
TRBV11-3	many	TRBJ2-1	NA	TGTGCCAGCAGCTCCTCGCCCGGAGCCCAACAGTTCTTC	CASSSSPGAQQFF
TRBV4-3	NA	TRBJ2-1	NA	TGCGCCAGCAGCTGGGCGATCGGGGCCATGGGGTATGAGCAGTTCTTC	CASSWAIGAMGYEQFF
TRBV13	NA	TRBJ2-5	TRBD2	TGTGCCAGCAGCTTTCAGGCTAGCGGACAAGAGACCCAGTACTTC	CASSFQASGQETQYF
TRBV10-3	few	TRBJ2-3	NA	TGTGCCATCAGTGGGGCAGATACGCAGTATTTT	CAISGADTQYF
TRBV4-1	many	TRBJ2-5	NA	TGCGCCAGCAGGCACGGGGAGACCCAGTACTTC	CASRHGETQYF
TRBV15	NA	TRBJ1-1	TRBD1	TGTGCCACCAGCAGAGACACAGGGGGGGCGAACACTGAAGCTTTCTTT	CATSRDTGGANTEAFF
TRBV6-2/TRBV6-3	NA	TRBJ2-3	NA	TGTGCCAGCAGTTCGCGACAGAATCGCACAGATACGCAGTATTTT	CASSSRQNRTDTQYF
TRBV27	NA	TRBJ2-3	TRBD2	TGTGCCAGCAGAGGGAGGGCCGTAAATACGCAGTATTTT	CASRGRAVNTQYF
TRBV6-5	NA	TRBJ2-5	NA	TGTGCCAGCAGTTACTCGATCCGGGACAATACCCATCAAGAGACCCAGTACTTC	CASSYSIRDNTHQETQYF
TRBV10-3	few	TRBJ1-5	NA	TGTGCCATCAGTGTATCGGGTCAGCCCCAGCATTTT	CAISVSGQPQHF
TRBV19	NA	TRBJ1-1	NA	TGTGCCAGTAGTCCCGTGGACTGGGGGGGCACTGAAGCTTTCTTT	CASSPVDWGGTEAFF
TRBV27	few	TRBJ2-5	NA	TGTGCCAGCAGTTTTGACAGGATAAGAGAGACCCAGTACTTC	CASSFDRIRETQYF
TRBV7-8	many	TRBJ1-5	NA	TGTGCCAGCAGCTCCCGGACAGAGTCTAAGCAGCCCCAGCATTTT	CASSSRTESKQPQHF
TRBV2	few	TRBJ2-1	NA	TGTGCCAGCAGTGTTTGGGATGAGCAGTTCTTC	CASSVWDEQFF
TRBV2	NA	TRBJ2-7	TRBD1	TGTGCCAGCAGCCCGCCGGACAGGGCCCCCTACGAGCAGTACTTC	CASSPPDRAPYEQYF
TRBV6-5	few	TRBJ2-7	TRBD2	TGTGCCAGCAGTTACCTTAGCGGGACCGCCTACGAGCAGTACTTC	CASSYLSGTAYEQYF
TRBV7-2	NA	TRBJ1-1	NA	TGTGCCAGCAGCCAGAACACTGAAGCTTTCTTT	CASSQNTEAFF
TRBV7-6	many	TRBJ2-7	TRBD1	TGTGCCAGCAGCTTAGCGCCTGGGGGGACAGGGCTGGCATACGAGCAGTACTTC	CASSLAPGGTGLAYEQYF